This T cell receptor beta chain was sequenced in a study of T cell repertoires in cytomegalovirus infection. Study-level information: Matching HLA type and CMV infection were both indicated by public TCR beta signatures.

Study results and limitations: Ex vivo, HLA-C-restricted CMV-specific TCR beta clonotypes prevailed over the rest of the response.

The CDR3 spans 16 residues. Germline lookup yields CDR1 SGHVS and CDR2 FNYEAQ. The V gene lost 0 bases and the J gene lost 4 bases, with 12 bases spanning the gap. This clonotype showed up many times. Its antigen remains unknown. One entry per CDR3 protein results from TCRdb running MiXCR on the reads. The sample lists more than 250,000 distinct CDR3 sequences, roughly an eighth seen once, with roughly 8.7% in the top ten. This chain joins TRBV7-6 and TRBJ1-4; D is possibly TRBD1 (5 bases). The receptor was derived from a human donor in good health (CMV status not recorded). Some clones in this sample may be carry-over from other donors' samples. The specimen was PBMCs. As DNA, the CDR3 is TGTGCCAGCAGCTTAGCGACGGGGAGGGGTAATGAAAAACTGTTTTTT. Translation: CASSLATGRGNEKLFF.